The next 10 T cell receptor beta chains were all read from a single sample in a study of T cell changes during pregnancy in multiple sclerosis (dated by TCRdb to the late 2010s). The library was obtained by the immunoSEQ multiplex PCR assay. The table was pulled from immuneACCESS by TCRdb, which kept in-frame rearrangements only. Such tables lose some clones; where checked, under half of the loss comes from unresolved V genes, and the rest has no known cause. For this sample the table gives 60,000 to 80,000 clones, of which approximately 86% were detected only once. Clones ranked in the top ten supply 3% to 4% of the sample. This specimen consisted of peripheral blood, obtained before pregnancy. The receptor source for this set is a female donor with multiple sclerosis, enrolled in a pregnancy study.

The chain links TRBV5-1 to TRBJ2-1; no firm D call. Between the trimmed V and J ends, which lost 4 bases and 0 bases, there was a span of 5 bases. In germline, CDR1 is SGHRS, CDR2 YFSETQ. This CDR3 contains 13 residues. The CDR3: CASSDTSYNEQFF. In nucleotides, the CDR3 is TGCGCCAGCAGCGACACCTCCTACAATGAGCAGTTCTTC.

J is TRBJ2-5 and V is TRBV6-5; TRBD1 is a possible D gene (6 bases). The CDR3 runs 15 residues. The V gene lost 2 bases and the J gene lost 2 bases, with 12 bases spanning the gap. Germline CDR1 and CDR2: MNHEY and SVGAGI. The CDR3 protein is CASSYQGWGQETQYF. CDR3 sequence (DNA): TGTGCCAGCAGTTACCAGGGGTGGGGACAAGAGACCCAGTACTTC.

The chain uses TRBV9 and TRBJ1-1; 9 bases are shared with TRBD1. The CDR3 has 15 residues. The germline V gene has CDR1 SGDLS and CDR2 YYNGEE. Trimming removed 5 bases from V and 6 bases from J; junction bases left unmatched: 11. CDR3 sequence reads: CASSQIPGQGAEAFF. The CDR3 bases are TGTGCCAGCAGTCAAATTCCGGGACAGGGCGCTGAAGCTTTCTTT.

The genes are TRBV29-1 and TRBJ2-1, with D unresolved. Germline-derived CDR1 and CDR2 are SQVTM and ANQGSEA. Trimming shortened V by 6 bases and J by 0 bases, and 18 bases separated the two germline ends. This CDR3 contains 16 residues. The CDR3 region is CSVPTPAPSSYNEQFF. DNA of the CDR3: TGCAGCGTCCCCACGCCAGCGCCCAGCTCCTACAATGAGCAGTTCTTC.

This rearrangement joins TRBV19 to TRBJ2-1; D may be TRBD1 (6 bases). The CDR3 has 13 amino acids. The V end was cut by 2 bases, the J end by 6 bases, with 8 bases between. Germline CDR1 reads LNHDA; CDR2 reads SQIVND (reference sequence). CDR3 in DNA: TGTGCCAGTAGTATAACAGGGCTCAATGAGCAGTTCTTC. It yields the protein CASSITGLNEQFF.

The chain couples TRBV7-7 to TRBJ2-2; a weak D match, TRBD2 (6 bases). This CDR3 has 14 residues. Germline CDR1 reads SSHAT; CDR2 reads FNYEAQ (reference sequence). V was clipped by 4 bases and J by 3 bases, with 9 bases between them. The CDR3 is CASSSSEHTGELFF. As DNA, the CDR3 is TGTGCCAGCAGCTCTAGCGAGCACACCGGGGAGCTGTTTTTT.

V is TRBV7-8 and J is TRBJ2-1, with 10 bases fitting TRBD2. Germline assignment: CDR1 SGHVS and CDR2 FQNEAQ. The CDR3 covers 14 residues. The trim removed 3 bases at V and 6 bases at J, leaving 2 bases unmatched. The CDR3 DNA reads TGTGCCAGCAGCTTTAGCGGGGGGCTCAATGAGCAGTTCTTC. It encodes CASSFSGGLNEQFF.

This clone appeared a few times. The chain uses TRBV2 and TRBJ2-3; D unclear. The CDR3 is 14 residues long. In germline, CDR1 is SNHLY, CDR2 FYNNEI. V shed 2 bases and J shed 4 bases, with 10 bases lying between them. The CDR3: CASSENRRPDTQYF. The CDR3 nucleotides read TGTGCCAGCAGTGAAAACAGAAGGCCAGATACGCAGTATTTT.

The chain uses TRBV5-4 and TRBJ1-1, with D perhaps matching TRBD1 (6 bases). Trimming stripped 4 bases from V and 1 base from J, with 20 bases between. The CDR3 sequence is 17 residues long. The germline gives CDR1 SGHNT, CDR2 YYREEE (reference sequence). The CDR3 sequence: CASSQPGVLEENTEAFF. The CDR3 bases are TGTGCCAGCAGCCAGCCAGGGGTACTCGAGGAGAACACTGAAGCTTTCTTT. Looking up the rest from reference TRBV5-4 and TRBJ1-1 gives the full variable domain: ETGVTQSPTHLIKTRGQQVTLRCSSQSGHNTVSWYQQALGQGPQFIFQYYREEENGRGNFPPRFSGLQFPNYSSELNVNALELDDSALYLCASSQPGVLEENTEAFFGQGTRLTVV.

The chain joins TRBV7-3 to TRBJ1-2; D is unresolved. Deletions cut 4 bases from V and 6 bases from J, with 18 bases between. The CDR3 has 15 residues. Germline V gene data show CDR1 as SGHTA and CDR2 as FQGTGA. This CDR3 is CASSSQPTAYHGYTF. The CDR3, as DNA: TGTGCCAGCAGCTCGCAGCCTACAGCTTATCATGGCTACACCTTC.